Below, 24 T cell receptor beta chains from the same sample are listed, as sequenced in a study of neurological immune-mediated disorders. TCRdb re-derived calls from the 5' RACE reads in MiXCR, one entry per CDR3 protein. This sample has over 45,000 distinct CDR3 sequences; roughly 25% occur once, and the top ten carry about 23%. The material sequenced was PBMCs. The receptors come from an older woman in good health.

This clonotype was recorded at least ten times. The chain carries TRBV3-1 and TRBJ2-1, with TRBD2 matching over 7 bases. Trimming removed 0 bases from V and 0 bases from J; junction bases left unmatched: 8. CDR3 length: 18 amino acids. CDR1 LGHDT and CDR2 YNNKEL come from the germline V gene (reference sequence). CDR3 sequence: CASSQDLLKRGSYNEQFF. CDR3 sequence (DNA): TGTGCCAGCAGCCAAGATCTGCTGAAGCGGGGCTCCTACAATGAGCAGTTCTTC.

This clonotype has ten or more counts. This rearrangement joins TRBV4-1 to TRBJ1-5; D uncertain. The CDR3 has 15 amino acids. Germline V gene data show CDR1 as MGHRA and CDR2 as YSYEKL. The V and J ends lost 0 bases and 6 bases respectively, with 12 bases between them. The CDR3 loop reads CASSQDGPGSQPQHF. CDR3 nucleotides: TGCGCCAGCAGCCAAGATGGGCCAGGTAGTCAGCCCCAGCATTTT.

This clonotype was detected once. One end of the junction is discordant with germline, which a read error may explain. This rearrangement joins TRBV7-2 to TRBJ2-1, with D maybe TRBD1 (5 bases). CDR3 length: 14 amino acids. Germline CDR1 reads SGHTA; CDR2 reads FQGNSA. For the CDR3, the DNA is TGTCCCAGCAGCTTAGGTATCGACAGCAATGAGCAGTTCTTC. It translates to CPSSLGIDSNEQFF.

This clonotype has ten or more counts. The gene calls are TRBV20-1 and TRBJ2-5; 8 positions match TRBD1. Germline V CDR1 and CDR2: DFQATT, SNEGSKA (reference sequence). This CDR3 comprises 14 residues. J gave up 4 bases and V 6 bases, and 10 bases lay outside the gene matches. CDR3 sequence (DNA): TGCAGTGCCCCAAAACAGGGGGTAGGAGAGACCCAGTACTTC. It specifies CSAPKQGVGETQYF.

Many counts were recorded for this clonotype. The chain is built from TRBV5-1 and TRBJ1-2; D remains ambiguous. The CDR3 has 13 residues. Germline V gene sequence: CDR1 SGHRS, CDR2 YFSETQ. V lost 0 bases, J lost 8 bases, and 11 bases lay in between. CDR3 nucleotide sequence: TGCGCCAGCAGCTTGGCCCTGGGAGGCGGCTACACCTTC. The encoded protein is CASSLALGGGYTF.

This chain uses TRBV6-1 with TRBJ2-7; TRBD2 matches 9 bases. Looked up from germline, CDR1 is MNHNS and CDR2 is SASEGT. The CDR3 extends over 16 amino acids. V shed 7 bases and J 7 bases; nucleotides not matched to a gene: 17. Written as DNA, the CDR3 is TGTGCCAGCACCCCGAGGAAACTAGCGGGCGGTGTAGAGCAGTACTTC. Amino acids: CASTPRKLAGGVEQYF.

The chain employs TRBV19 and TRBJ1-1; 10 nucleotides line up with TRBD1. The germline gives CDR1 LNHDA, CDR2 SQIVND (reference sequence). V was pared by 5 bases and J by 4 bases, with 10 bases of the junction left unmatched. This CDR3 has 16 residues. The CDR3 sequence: CASSPRTGGMSTEAFF. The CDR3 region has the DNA TGTGCCAGTAGTCCTCGGACAGGGGGGATGAGCACTGAAGCTTTCTTT.

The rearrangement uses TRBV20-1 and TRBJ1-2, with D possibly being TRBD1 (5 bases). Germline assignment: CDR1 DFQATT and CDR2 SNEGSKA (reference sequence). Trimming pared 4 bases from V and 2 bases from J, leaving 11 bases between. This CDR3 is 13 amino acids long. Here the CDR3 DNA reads TGCAGTGCTAACCCGACAGCGAACTATGGCTACACCTTC. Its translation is CSANPTANYGYTF.

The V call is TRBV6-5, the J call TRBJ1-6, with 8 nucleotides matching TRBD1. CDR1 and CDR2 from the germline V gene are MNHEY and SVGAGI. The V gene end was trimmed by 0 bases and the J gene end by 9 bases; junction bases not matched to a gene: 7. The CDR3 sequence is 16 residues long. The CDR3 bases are TGTGCCAGCAGTTACTCGACAGGGGTGGAGGGTTCACCCCTCCACTTT. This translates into CASSYSTGVEGSPLHF.

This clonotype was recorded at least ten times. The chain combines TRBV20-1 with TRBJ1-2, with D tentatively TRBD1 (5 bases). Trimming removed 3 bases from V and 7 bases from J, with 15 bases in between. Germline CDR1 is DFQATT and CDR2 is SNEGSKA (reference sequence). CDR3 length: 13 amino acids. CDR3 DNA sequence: TGCAGTGCTAGGCAGGTTAGGGGAGGTGGCTACACCTTC. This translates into CSARQVRGGGYTF.

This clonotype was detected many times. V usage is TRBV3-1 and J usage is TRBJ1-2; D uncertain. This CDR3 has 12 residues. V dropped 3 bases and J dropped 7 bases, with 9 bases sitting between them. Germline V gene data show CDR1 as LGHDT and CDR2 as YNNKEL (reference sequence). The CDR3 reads CASSQGAGGYTF. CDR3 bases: TGTGCCAGCAGCCAGGGAGCGGGTGGCTACACCTTC.

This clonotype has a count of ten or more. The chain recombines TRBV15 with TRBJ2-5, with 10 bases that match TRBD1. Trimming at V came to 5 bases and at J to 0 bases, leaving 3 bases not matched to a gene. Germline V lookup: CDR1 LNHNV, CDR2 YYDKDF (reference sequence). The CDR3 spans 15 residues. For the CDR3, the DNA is TGTGCCACCAGCCCCGGACAGGGGGACCAAGAGACCCAGTACTTC. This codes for CATSPGQGDQETQYF.

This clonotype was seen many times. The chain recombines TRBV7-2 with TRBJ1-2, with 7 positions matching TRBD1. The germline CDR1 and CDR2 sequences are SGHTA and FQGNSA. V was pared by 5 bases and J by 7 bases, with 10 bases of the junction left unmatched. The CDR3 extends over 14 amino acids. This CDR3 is CASSPNTGVGGYTF. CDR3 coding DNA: TGTGCCAGCAGCCCCAATACAGGGGTAGGTGGCTACACCTTC.

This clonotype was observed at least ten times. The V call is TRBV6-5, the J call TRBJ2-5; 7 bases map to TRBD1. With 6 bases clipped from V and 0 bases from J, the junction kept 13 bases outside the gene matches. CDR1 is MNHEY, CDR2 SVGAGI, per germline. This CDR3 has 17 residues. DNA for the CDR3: TGTGCCAGCAGCCTAGATTGGGACAGTAGAAACCAAGAGACCCAGTACTTC. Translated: CASSLDWDSRNQETQYF.

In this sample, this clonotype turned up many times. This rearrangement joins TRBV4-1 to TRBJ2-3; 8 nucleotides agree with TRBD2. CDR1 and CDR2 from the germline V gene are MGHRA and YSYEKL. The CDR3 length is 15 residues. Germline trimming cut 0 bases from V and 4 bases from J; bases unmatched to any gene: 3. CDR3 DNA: TGCGCCAGCAGCCAAGAAGGGACTAGAGCAGATACGCAGTATTTT. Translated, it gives CASSQEGTRADTQYF.

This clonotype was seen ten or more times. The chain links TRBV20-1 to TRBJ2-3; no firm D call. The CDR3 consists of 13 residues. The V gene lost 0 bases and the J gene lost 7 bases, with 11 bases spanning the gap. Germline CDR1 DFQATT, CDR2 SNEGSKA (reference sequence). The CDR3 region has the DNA TGCAGTGCTAGAGACCCCGGCCTGAATACGCAGTATTTT. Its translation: CSARDPGLNTQYF.

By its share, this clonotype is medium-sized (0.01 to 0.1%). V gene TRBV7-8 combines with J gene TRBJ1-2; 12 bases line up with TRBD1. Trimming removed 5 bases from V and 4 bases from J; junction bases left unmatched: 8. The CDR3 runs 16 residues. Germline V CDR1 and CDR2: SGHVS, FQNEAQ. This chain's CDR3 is CASSLGTGGSGYGYTF. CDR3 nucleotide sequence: TGTGCCAGCAGCCTGGGGACAGGGGGCTCGGGCTATGGCTACACCTTC. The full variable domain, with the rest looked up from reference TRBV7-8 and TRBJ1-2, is GAGVSQSPRYKVAKRGQDVALRCDPISGHVSLFWYQQALGQGPEFLTYFQNEAQLDKSGLPSDRFFAERPEGSVSTLKIQRTQQEDSAVYLCASSLGTGGSGYGYTFGSGTRLTVV.

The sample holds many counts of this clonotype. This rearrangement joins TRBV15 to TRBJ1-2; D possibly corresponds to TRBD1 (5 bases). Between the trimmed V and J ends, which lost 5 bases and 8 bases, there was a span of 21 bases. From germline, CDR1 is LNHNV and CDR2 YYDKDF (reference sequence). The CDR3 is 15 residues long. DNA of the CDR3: TGTGCCACCAGCTCGGCCCGAGGGGCGATGAGCGGCTACACCTTC. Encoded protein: CATSSARGAMSGYTF.

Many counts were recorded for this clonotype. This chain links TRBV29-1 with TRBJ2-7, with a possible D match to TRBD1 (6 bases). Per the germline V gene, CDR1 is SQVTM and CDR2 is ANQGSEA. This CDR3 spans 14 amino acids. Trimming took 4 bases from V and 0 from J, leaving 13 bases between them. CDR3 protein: CSVADSWSSYEQYF. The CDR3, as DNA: TGCAGCGTTGCGGACAGTTGGAGCTCCTACGAGCAGTACTTC.

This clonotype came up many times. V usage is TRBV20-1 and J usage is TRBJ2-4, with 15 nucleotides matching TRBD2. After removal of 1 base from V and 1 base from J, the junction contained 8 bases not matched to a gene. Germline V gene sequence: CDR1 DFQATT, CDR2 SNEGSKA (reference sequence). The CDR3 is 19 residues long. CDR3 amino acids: CSARGGLGLAGGAKNIQYF. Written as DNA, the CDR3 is TGCAGTGCTAGAGGAGGTTTAGGACTAGCGGGAGGGGCCAAAAACATTCAGTACTTC.

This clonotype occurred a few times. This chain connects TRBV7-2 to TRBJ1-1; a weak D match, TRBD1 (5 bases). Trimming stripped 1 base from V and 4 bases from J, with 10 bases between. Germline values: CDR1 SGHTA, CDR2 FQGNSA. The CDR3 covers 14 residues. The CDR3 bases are TGTGCCAGCAGCTTAGTCGGGCAGGGCACTGAAGCTTTCTTT. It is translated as CASSLVGQGTEAFF.

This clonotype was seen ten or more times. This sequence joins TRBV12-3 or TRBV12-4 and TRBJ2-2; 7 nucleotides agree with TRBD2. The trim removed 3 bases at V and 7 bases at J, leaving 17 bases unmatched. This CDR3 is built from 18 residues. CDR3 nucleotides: TGTGCCAGCAGTTTTATAAGCGGTCTGGCGGGAGAGGTCGGGGAGCTGTTTTTT. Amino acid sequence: CASSFISGLAGEVGELFF.

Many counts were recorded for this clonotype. The CDR3 reads CASSPNPGINEKLFF. The CDR3 DNA sequence: TGTGCCAGCAGCCCCAACCCGGGGATTAATGAAAAACTGTTTTTT. This rearrangement joins TRBV3-1 to TRBJ1-4; no clear D gene. Germline CDR1 and CDR2: LGHDT and YNNKEL (reference sequence). This CDR3 is built from 15 residues. Trimming removed 4 bases at V and 4 bases at J, with 13 bases between. The variable domain in full, with the rest retrieved from reference TRBV3-1 and TRBJ1-4, is DTAVSQTPKYLVTQMGNDKSIKCEQNLGHDTMYWYKQDSKKFLKIMFSYNNKELIINETVPNRFSPKSPDKAHLNLHINSLELGDSAVYFCASSPNPGINEKLFFGSGTQLSVL.

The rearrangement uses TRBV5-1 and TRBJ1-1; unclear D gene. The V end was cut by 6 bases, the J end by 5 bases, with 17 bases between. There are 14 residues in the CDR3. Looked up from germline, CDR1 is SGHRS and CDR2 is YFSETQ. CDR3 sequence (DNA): TGCGCCAGCAAAGAAGGTGGGGTCAGTACTGAAGCTTTCTTT. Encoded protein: CASKEGGVSTEAFF.